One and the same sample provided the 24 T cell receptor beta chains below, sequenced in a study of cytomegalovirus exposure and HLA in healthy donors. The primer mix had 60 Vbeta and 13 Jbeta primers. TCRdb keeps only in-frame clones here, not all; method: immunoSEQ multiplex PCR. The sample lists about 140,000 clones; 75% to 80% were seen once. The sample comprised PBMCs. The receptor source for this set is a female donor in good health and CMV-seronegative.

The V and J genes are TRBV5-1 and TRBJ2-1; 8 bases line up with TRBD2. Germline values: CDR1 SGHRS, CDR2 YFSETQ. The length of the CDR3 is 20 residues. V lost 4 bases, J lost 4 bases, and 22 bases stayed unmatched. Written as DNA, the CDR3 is TGCGCCAGCAGCCCAGGACAAAGGCTAGCGGGCCCGACCCTTTACAATGAGCAGTTCTTC. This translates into CASSPGQRLAGPTLYNEQFF.

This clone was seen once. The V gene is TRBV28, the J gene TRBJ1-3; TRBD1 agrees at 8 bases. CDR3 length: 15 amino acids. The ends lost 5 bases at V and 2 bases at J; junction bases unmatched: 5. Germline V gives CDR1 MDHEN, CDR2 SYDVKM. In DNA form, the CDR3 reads TGTGCCAGCAGTGTAACAGGGGGTGCTGGAAACACCATATATTTT. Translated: CASSVTGGAGNTIYF.

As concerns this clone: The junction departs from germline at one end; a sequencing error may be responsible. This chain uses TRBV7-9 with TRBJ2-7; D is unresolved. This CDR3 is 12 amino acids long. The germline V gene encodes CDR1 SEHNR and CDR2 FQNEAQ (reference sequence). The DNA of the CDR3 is TGTTCCAGCAGCTTGTTATTTGACGAGCAGTACTTC. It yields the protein CSSSLLFDEQYF.

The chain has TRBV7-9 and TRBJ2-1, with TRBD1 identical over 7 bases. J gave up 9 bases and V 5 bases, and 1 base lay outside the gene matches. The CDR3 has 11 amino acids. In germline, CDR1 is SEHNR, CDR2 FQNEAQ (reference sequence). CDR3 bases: TGTGCCAGCAGCCCAGGGGGTGAGCAGTTCTTC. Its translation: CASSPGGEQFF.

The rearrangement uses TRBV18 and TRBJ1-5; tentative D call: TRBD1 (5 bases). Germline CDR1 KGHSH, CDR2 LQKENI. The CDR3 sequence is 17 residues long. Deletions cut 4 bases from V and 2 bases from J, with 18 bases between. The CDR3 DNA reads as TGTGCCAGCTCACGGTGGGGCGGGGAAGGGCGCAATCAGCCCCAGCATTTT. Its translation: CASSRWGGEGRNQPQHF.

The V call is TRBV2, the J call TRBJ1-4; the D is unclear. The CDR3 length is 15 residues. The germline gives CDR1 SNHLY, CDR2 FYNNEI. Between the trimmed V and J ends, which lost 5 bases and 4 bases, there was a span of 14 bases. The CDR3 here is CASSLHLQFNEKLFF. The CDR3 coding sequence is TGTGCCAGCAGTCTTCACTTACAGTTTAATGAAAAACTGTTTTTT.

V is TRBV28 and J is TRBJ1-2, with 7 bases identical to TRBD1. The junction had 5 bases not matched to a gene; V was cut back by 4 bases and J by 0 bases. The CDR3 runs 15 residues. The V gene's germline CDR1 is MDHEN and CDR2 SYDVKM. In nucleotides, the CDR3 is TGTGCCAGCAGTTCTGCGGGACAGACTAACTATGGCTACACCTTC. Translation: CASSSAGQTNYGYTF.

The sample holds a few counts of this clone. CDR3 in DNA: TGCGCCAGCAGCTATATCGGGGGGCCGGACACTGAAGCTTTCTTT. It codes for CASSYIGGPDTEAFF. The gene calls are TRBV5-1 and TRBJ1-1; D is possibly TRBD1 (6 bases). CDR1 is SGHRS and CDR2 is YFSETQ in the germline V gene. V shed 3 bases and J shed 3 bases, with 15 bases lying between them. The CDR3 is made up of 15 amino acids.

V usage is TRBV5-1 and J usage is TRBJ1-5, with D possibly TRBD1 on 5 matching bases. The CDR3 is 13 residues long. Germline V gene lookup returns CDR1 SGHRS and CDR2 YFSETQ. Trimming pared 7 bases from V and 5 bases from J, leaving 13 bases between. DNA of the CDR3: TGCGCCAGCTCAAGGGGATCGGATCAGCCCCAGCATTTT. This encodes CASSRGSDQPQHF.

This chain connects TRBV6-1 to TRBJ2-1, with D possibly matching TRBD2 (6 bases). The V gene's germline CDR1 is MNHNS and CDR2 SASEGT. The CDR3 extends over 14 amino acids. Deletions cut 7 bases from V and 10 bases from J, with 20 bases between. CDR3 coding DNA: TGTGCCAGCACTGCGGGACGGACATTTGAAGAGCAGTTCTTC. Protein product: CASTAGRTFEEQFF.

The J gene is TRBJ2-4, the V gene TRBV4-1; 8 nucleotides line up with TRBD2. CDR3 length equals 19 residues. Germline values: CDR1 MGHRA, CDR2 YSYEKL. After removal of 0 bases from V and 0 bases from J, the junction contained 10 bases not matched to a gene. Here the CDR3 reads CASSQDGSSGVLAKNIQYF. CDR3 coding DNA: TGCGCCAGCAGCCAAGATGGTAGTAGCGGGGTGTTAGCCAAAAACATTCAGTACTTC.

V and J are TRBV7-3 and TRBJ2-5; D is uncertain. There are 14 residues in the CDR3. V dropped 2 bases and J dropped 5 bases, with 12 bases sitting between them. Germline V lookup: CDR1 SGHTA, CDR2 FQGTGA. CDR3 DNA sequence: TGTGCCAGCAGCTTATTTGGCGGCCAGGAGACCCAGTACTTC. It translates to CASSLFGGQETQYF.

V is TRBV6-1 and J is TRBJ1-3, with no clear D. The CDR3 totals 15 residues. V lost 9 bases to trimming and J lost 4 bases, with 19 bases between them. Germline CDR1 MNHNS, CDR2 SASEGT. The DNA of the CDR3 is TGTGCCAGTGCAGTTGGTCGGGTGGCGGGAAACACCATATATTTT. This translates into CASAVGRVAGNTIYF.

The CDR3 sequence: CASRSTTGVAPGGYTF. CDR3 in DNA: TGTGCCAGCAGATCAACTACAGGGGTCGCCCCGGGGGGCTACACCTTC. The chain combines TRBV25-1 with TRBJ1-2; 7 bases fit TRBD1. Trimming removed 6 bases from V and 8 bases from J; junction bases left unmatched: 18. The CDR3 covers 16 residues. CDR1 and CDR2 from the germline V gene are MGHDK and SYGVNS.

This CDR3 reads CASTGRGGEGSPLHF. The CDR3 DNA is TGTGCCAGTACGGGCCGGGGTGGGGAGGGTTCACCCCTCCACTTT. The chain uses TRBV6-1 and TRBJ1-6, with D uncertain. From germline, CDR1 is MNHNS and CDR2 SASEGT. Trimming removed 9 bases from V and 9 bases from J, with 21 bases in between. The CDR3 spans 15 residues.

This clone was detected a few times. This CDR3 is CASSTHQRAQPQHF. CDR3 nucleotides: TGTGCCAGTAGTACTCATCAGCGGGCTCAGCCCCAGCATTTT. This chain connects TRBV19 to TRBJ1-5, with D uncertain. From germline, CDR1 is LNHDA and CDR2 SQIVND (reference sequence). V was trimmed by 4 bases and J by 6 bases, leaving 13 bases between them. The CDR3 runs to 14 residues.

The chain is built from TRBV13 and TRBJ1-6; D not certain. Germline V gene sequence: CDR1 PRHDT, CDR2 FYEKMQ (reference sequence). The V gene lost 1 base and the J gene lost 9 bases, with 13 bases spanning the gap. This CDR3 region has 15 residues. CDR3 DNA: TGTGCCAGCAGCTTAGAACCCGAGGCCCTTTCACCCCTCCACTTT. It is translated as CASSLEPEALSPLHF. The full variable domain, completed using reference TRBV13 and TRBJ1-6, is AAGVIQSPRHLIKEKRETATLKCYPIPRHDTVYWYQQGPGQDPQFLISFYEKMQSDKGSIPDRFSAQQFSDYHSELNMSSLELGDSALYFCASSLEPEALSPLHFGNGTRLTVT.

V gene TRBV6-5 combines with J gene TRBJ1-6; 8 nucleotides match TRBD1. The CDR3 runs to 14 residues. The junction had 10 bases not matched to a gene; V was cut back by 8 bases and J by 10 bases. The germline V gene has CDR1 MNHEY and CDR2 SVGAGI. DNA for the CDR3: TGTGCCAGCCGTCGCAGGGGGCAAGAGTCACCCCTCCACTTT. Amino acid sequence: CASRRRGQESPLHF.

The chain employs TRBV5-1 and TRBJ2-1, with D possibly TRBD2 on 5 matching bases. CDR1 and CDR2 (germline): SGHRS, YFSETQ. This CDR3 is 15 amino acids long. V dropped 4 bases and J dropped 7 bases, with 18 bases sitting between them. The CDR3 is CASSRGRGSRNEQFF. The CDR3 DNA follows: TGCGCCAGCAGCCGAGGCCGGGGTAGTAGGAATGAGCAGTTCTTC.

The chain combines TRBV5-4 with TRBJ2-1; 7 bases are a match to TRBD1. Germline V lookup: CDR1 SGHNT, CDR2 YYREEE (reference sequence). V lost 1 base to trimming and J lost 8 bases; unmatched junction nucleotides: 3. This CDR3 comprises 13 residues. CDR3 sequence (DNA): TGTGCCAGCAGCTTGAAAGGGGGCGATGAGCAGTTCTTC. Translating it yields CASSLKGGDEQFF.

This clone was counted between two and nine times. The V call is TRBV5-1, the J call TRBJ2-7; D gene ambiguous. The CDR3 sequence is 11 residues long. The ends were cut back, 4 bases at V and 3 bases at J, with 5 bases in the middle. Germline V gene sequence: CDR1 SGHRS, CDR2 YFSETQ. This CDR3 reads CASSADYEQYF. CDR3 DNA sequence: TGCGCCAGCAGCGCGGACTACGAGCAGTACTTC. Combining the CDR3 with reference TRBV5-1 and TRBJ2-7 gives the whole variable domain KAGVTQTPRYLIKTRGQQVTLSCSPISGHRSVSWYQQTPGQGLQFLFEYFSETQRNKGNFPGRFSGRQFSNSRSEMNVSTLELGDSALYLCASSADYEQYFGPGTRLTVT.

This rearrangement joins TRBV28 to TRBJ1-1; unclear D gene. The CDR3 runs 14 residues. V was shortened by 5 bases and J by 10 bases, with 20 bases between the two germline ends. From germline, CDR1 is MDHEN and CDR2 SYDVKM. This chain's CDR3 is CASSPVLQTSGAFF. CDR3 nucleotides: TGTGCCAGCAGTCCCGTCCTCCAAACCAGCGGAGCTTTCTTT.

The CDR3 spells CASSPEVGRANSPLHF. DNA for the CDR3: TGTGCCAGCAGCCCCGAGGTTGGCAGGGCCAATTCACCCCTCCACTTT. The chain uses TRBV7-9 and TRBJ1-6, with D maybe TRBD1 (5 bases). Germline V CDR1 and CDR2: SEHNR, FQNEAQ (reference sequence). The germline V and J ends were trimmed by 5 bases and 7 bases, with 18 bases remaining between them. The CDR3 is 16 amino acids.

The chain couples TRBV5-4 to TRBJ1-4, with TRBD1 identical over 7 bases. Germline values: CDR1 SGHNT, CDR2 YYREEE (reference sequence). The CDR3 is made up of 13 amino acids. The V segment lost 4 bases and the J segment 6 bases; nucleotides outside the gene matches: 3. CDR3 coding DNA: TGTGCCAGCAGCATCGGACAGGATGAAAAACTGTTTTTT. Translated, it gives CASSIGQDEKLFF.